The TCR beta chain described here comes from a study of T cell responses to AZD1222 COVID-19 vaccine. Study-wide points: The donor cohort was predominantly white British with a female majority, and clonal diversity may have been underestimated. Repertoires were obtained only post-peak T cell response.

Sequencing was performed with immunoSEQ multiplex PCR; in TCRdb, only in-frame clones are kept and a portion is missing. The sample shows fewer than 110,000 clones, approximately 88% of them seen only once. About this clone itself: Its antigen is not known.

CDR3 size: 17 residues. Per germline, CDR1 MNHEY and CDR2 SVGEGT. Trimming took 3 bases from V and 5 from J; bases not matched to a gene: 12. This rearrangement joins TRBV6-2 or TRBV6-3 to TRBJ2-5, with 10 bases identical to TRBD2. Sequencing used peripheral blood, obtained on day 0 of AZD1222 vaccination. The TCR comes from an adult in good health. The chain's CDR3 is CASSYVLAGALKETQYF. In nucleotides, the CDR3 is TGTGCCAGCAGTTATGTGCTAGCGGGAGCCCTGAAGGAGACCCAGTACTTC.